This T cell receptor (beta chain) was captured by sequencing in a study of blood T cells in healthy people across ages (dated by TCRdb to 2014 to 2015). Study-level background: In model experiments, roughly one uniquely barcoded TCR beta cDNA molecule per two T cells was captured by template switching. Age-related changes in TCR beta repertoire diversity were measured in the study by deep sequencing normalized with unique cDNA molecular identifiers. The donors were divided into four age groups: young (average around 17 years), middle-aged (approximately 39), aged (approximately 62) and long-lived (nearly 85). To avoid experimental bias, donors of different ages were spread randomly across the sequencing lanes. The study analyzed two additional independent replicas of 1 million unique cDNA reads from the same blood draw for two donors, one aged 18 to 29 and one aged 80 or older.

Study-level results and caveats: Estimates of total diversity from one million sequenced T cells were regarded as lower bounds and underestimates. Because donor CMV infection status was unknown, age-related changes in expanded clonotypes were potentially confounded. As age increased, observed TCR beta diversity per million T cells dropped in a roughly linear way, and a significant reduction was already evident by age about 40. Compared with the aged group, more naive CD4+ T cells, fewer expanded clones and increased TCR diversity were shown by the long-lived group, suggesting age selection. Observed TCR beta diversity correlated strongly with the percentage of naive T cells measured by flow cytometry. Bulk unsorted PBMC profiling prevented conclusive comparison of naive and antigen-experienced compartments.

Systemically healthy Caucasian individuals from Russia, some 40 in total and aged roughly 6 to 100 years, were included as donors. Each donor gave around 9.5 milliliters of peripheral blood, collected into EDTA-treated Vacutainer tubes. Ficoll-Paque density-gradient centrifugation was used to isolate PBMCs, with at least 6.5 million per sample. Trizol reagent was used to extract total RNA from PBMCs, with at least 5.5 micrograms per sample. For every donor, flow cytometry on a PBMC aliquot measured the percentage of naive CD45RAhigh/CD27high T cells. To note about this clonotype: Its antigen is currently not known. There are no base qualities to consult, and no much larger clone falls within one base.

The protocol used for the library was 5' RACE. These reads were obtained on an Illumina HiSeq 2500. A second PCR of about 7 to 12 cycles was performed with a sample-barcoded 5' primer and a J-beta primer mix. A template-switch 5' adaptor carrying 12 random nucleotides introduced a unique molecular identifier onto each TCR beta cDNA molecule. Each sample yielded at least 2.5 million CDR3-containing paired-end reads. All of the RNA was converted into first-strand cDNA using the Mint cDNA synthesis kit, with a TRBC-specific oligonucleotide serving as the primer. All cDNA was treated with uracil-DNA glycosylase and then went through a first 18-cycle PCR with the universal primers M1SS and BC2_uni_R. For the original study's pipeline: Normalization of each sample was performed by random selection of 1 million high-quality reads, each carrying a distinct molecular identifier. Instead of being binned into consensus sequences, reads that shared molecular identifiers were thrown out. MiTCR, run with a Q25 quality threshold and the strictest error-elimination algorithm, handled CDR3 identification, clonotype clustering and error correction. Lower-bound total TCR beta diversity was estimated with a nonparametric unseen species model using Euler transformation. The public sequencing data were trimmed at Q25 with fastp and processed into clonotypes with MiXCR by TCRdb, which kept only in-frame beta chains. Each CDR3 protein gets just one entry, which takes the most common genes and DNA from the rows behind it. These V and J calls rely on TCRdb rather than the paper's analysis. Counted in this sample were more than 700,000 distinct CDR3 sequences; about 46% of them appeared once. Together, the top ten hold around a sixth of the sample.

The receptor was isolated from an elderly man in good health. Sequencing was performed on blood.

The DNA reads TGTGCCGGGAGGACAGGGTCGGGCGAGCAGTACTTC. Its translation is CAGRTGSGEQYF. The chain is assembled from TRBV18 and TRBJ2-5, with 8 bases in between that match TRBD1. TRBJ2-7 matches the DNA end more closely, so the J call is doubtful. There are 12 amino acids in the CDR3, from cysteine to phenylalanine inclusive. Of the read, only the CDR3 DNA is kept; its 36 bases are in frame from base 1. CDR1 KGHSH and CDR2 LQKENI were looked up in the germline V gene.